This T cell receptor (beta chain) stems from a study of shared clonotypes between healthy human individuals. As for the study in general: CD4 naive and CD4 memory each took three plates per donor, while CD8 naive took two and CD8 memory one.

The assay used deep level. Profiling relied on immunoSEQ multiplex PCR, and the TCRdb table lists in-frame clones only, not all of them. The data show roughly 2.5 million clones, with roughly nine tenths seen just once and under 0.15% held by the top ten. Germline CDR1 is GTSNPN and CDR2 is SVGIG (reference sequence). V was trimmed by 2 bases and J by 0 bases, leaving 5 bases between them. The CDR3 spans 14 residues. General study results and limits: Among the subsets, naive ones generally showed larger estimated richness than memory ones.

About this clone itself: What it binds is not known.

The chain links TRBV30 to TRBJ2-6, with TRBD1 as a possible D gene (5 bases). The source is a young man in good health. Material: naive CD4+ T cells sorted from blood. This sample's subset: CD45RA+ positively selected. The CDR3 loop reads CAWSQGSGANVLTF. The CDR3 DNA reads as TGTGCCTGGAGTCAGGGCTCTGGGGCCAACGTCCTGACTTTC.